One and the same sample provided the 20 T cell receptor beta chains below, sequenced in a study of a mutant IDH1 vaccine in newly diagnosed glioma. Documented time point: week 5, during vaccination. In every dose of vaccine, 300 ug of mutant IDH1 20-mer peptide was given alongside topical imiquimod. Produced via immunoSEQ multiplex PCR; TCRdb's table is partial and in-frame only. The sample shows approximately 38,000 clones, 80% to 90% of them seen only once. Their antigens remain unidentified. Source: PBMCs, taken from a glioma patient whose treatment included an IDH1 peptide vaccine. These receptor sequences come from a man aged 40-49 years with glioma.

This rearrangement joins TRBV13 to TRBJ2-7; D is ambiguous. V lost 0 bases and J 0 bases, leaving 3 bases between the germline ends. The CDR3 loop spans 13 amino acids. Germline V gene data show CDR1 as PRHDT and CDR2 as FYEKMQ (reference sequence). The CDR3 sequence: CASSLGSSYEQYF. The CDR3 DNA is TGTGCCAGCAGCTTAGGCAGCTCCTACGAGCAGTACTTC.

The genes are TRBV5-1 and TRBJ2-2; D is unresolved. The germline V and J ends were trimmed by 5 bases and 3 bases, with 5 bases remaining between them. Germline lookup yields CDR1 SGHRS and CDR2 YFSETQ. This CDR3 spans 12 amino acids. The CDR3 DNA reads TGCGCCAGCAGGACCTACACCGGGGAGCTGTTTTTT. It yields the protein CASRTYTGELFF.

The V gene is TRBV6-1, the J gene TRBJ2-5, with TRBD1 matching 9 bases. The germline gives CDR1 MNHNS, CDR2 SASEGT. With V trimmed by 5 bases and J by 2 bases, 6 bases remained unmatched. CDR3 size: 15 residues. CDR3 nucleotides: TGTGCCAGCAGTACTCAGACAGGGGGACAAGAGACCCAGTACTTC. Its translation is CASSTQTGGQETQYF.

This chain links TRBV6-5 with TRBJ1-4; D is unresolved. Germline-derived CDR1 and CDR2 are MNHEY and SVGAGI. Deletions cut 4 bases from V and 0 bases from J, with 9 bases between. The CDR3 is made up of 15 amino acids. DNA for the CDR3: TGTGCCAGCAGTTCGTACAGATCAACTAATGAAAAACTGTTTTTT. Its translation is CASSSYRSTNEKLFF.

The rearrangement uses TRBV9 and TRBJ1-5; D gene unclear. Deletions cut 0 bases from V and 5 bases from J, with 9 bases between. Germline-derived CDR1 and CDR2 are SGDLS and YYNGEE. The CDR3 length is 14 residues. The CDR3 is CASSVGQEHQPQHF. The CDR3 DNA is TGTGCCAGCAGCGTAGGCCAAGAGCATCAGCCCCAGCATTTT.

The V gene is TRBV6-5, the J gene TRBJ1-2; D perhaps matches TRBD1 (5 bases). CDR3 size: 14 residues. V gave up 0 bases and J gave up 4 bases, with 9 bases separating them. CDR1 and CDR2 from the germline V gene are MNHEY and SVGAGI. The CDR3 nucleotides read TGTGCCAGCAGTTACTCGGGACCGTCCTATGGCTACACCTTC. It translates to CASSYSGPSYGYTF.

This rearrangement joins TRBV11-1 to TRBJ2-1; TRBD1 might be the D (5 bases). V lost 4 bases to trimming and J lost 4 bases, with 8 bases between them. The CDR3 sequence is 13 residues long. The germline CDR1 and CDR2 sequences are SGHAT and FQDESV (reference sequence). Here the CDR3 reads CASSSQGYNEQFF. In DNA form, the CDR3 reads TGTGCCAGCAGCTCCCAGGGTTACAATGAGCAGTTCTTC.

The table lists this clone with a count of one. The chain couples TRBV9 to TRBJ2-1; weak D call: TRBD1 (6 bases). Germline V CDR1 and CDR2: SGDLS, YYNGEE. CDR3 size: 16 residues. With 4 bases removed from V and 4 bases from J, the gap between germline ends came to 18 bases. CDR3 DNA: TGTGCCAGCAGCCCTCGACCTAAGGACAGATACAATGAGCAGTTCTTC. Amino acid sequence: CASSPRPKDRYNEQFF.

The V and J genes are TRBV28 and TRBJ1-2; D possibly corresponds to TRBD1 (5 bases). The CDR3 runs 15 residues. The V and J ends lost 6 bases and 8 bases respectively, with 22 bases between them. In germline, CDR1 is MDHEN, CDR2 SYDVKM. This CDR3 is CASSIPLAGPGGYTF. CDR3 DNA sequence: TGTGCCAGCAGCATTCCTTTGGCGGGCCCAGGGGGCTACACCTTC.

This clone appeared once. The V and J genes are TRBV10-3 and TRBJ1-1; 8 bases match TRBD1. V lost 11 bases and J lost 5; bases outside the gene matches: 10. From germline, CDR1 is ENHRY and CDR2 SYGVKD. The CDR3 totals 13 residues. CDR3: CAAGDRSETEAFF. CDR3 bases: TGTGCCGCGGGGGACAGGTCAGAAACTGAAGCTTTCTTT.

The chain uses TRBV27 and TRBJ1-5, with D perhaps TRBD1 (6 bases). From germline, CDR1 is MNHEY and CDR2 SMNVEV (reference sequence). The CDR3 consists of 13 residues. V was shortened by 2 bases and J by 9 bases, with 11 bases between the two germline ends. The CDR3 loop reads CASSLARGSPQHF. CDR3 nucleotides: TGTGCCAGCAGTTTAGCCAGGGGATCGCCCCAGCATTTT.

The rearrangement links TRBV7-9 to TRBJ2-5; perhaps TRBD1 as D (6 bases). The length of the CDR3 is 12 residues. V lost 8 bases, J lost 4 bases, and 11 bases lay in between. Per germline, CDR1 SEHNR and CDR2 FQNEAQ (reference sequence). The CDR3 loop reads CASLGRGETQYF. DNA of the CDR3: TGTGCCAGCTTAGGCAGGGGAGAGACCCAGTACTTC.

This clone was recorded once. This rearrangement joins TRBV11-2 to TRBJ1-4; no clear D gene. The V gene's germline CDR1 is SGHAT and CDR2 FQNNGV. V lost 6 bases to trimming and J lost 2 bases, with 16 bases between them. The CDR3 runs to 16 residues. For the CDR3, the DNA is TGTGCCAGCAGGCGTGGGCCCGGGGTGACTAATGAAAAACTGTTTTTT. Translation gives CASRRGPGVTNEKLFF.

The V and J genes are TRBV13 and TRBJ2-7; TRBD2 might be the D (6 bases). Between the trimmed V and J ends, which lost 0 bases and 4 bases, there was a span of 16 bases. This CDR3 has 16 residues. Per germline, CDR1 PRHDT and CDR2 FYEKMQ (reference sequence). The chain's CDR3 is CASSLGRTGAPYEQYF. CDR3 bases: TGTGCCAGCAGCTTAGGCCGGACGGGAGCACCTTACGAGCAGTACTTC. The whole variable domain, remainder taken from reference TRBV13 and TRBJ2-7, is AAGVIQSPRHLIKEKRETATLKCYPIPRHDTVYWYQQGPGQDPQFLISFYEKMQSDKGSIPDRFSAQQFSDYHSELNMSSLELGDSALYFCASSLGRTGAPYEQYFGPGTRLTVT.

The chain employs TRBV14 and TRBJ1-3; perhaps TRBD1 as D (6 bases). V gave up 5 bases and J gave up 6 bases, with 11 bases separating them. This CDR3 has 13 amino acids. Germline CDR1 SGHDN, CDR2 FVKESK. The CDR3 region is CASSFRGLNTIYF. The CDR3, as DNA: TGTGCCAGCAGCTTCAGGGGTCTAAACACCATATATTTT.

The V gene is TRBV7-3, the J gene TRBJ2-7; 8 nucleotides match TRBD2. The CDR3 spans 14 residues. V lost 4 bases, J lost 6 bases, and 8 bases stayed unmatched. CDR1 is SGHTA, CDR2 FQGTGA, per germline. The DNA for the CDR3 is TGTGCCAGCAGCTCGGGAGGGCCGGGGGGCGAGCAGTACTTC. Translation gives CASSSGGPGGEQYF.

This rearrangement joins TRBV28 to TRBJ2-3, with D unclear. The germline V gene has CDR1 MDHEN and CDR2 SYDVKM. Trimming cost V 6 bases and J 2 bases, with 9 bases left between them. The CDR3 is 13 residues long. CDR3 sequence: CASSISITDTQYF. In DNA, the CDR3 is TGTGCCAGCAGCATTAGTATCACAGATACGCAGTATTTT.

The V and J genes are TRBV6-4 and TRBJ1-2, with D unresolved. Per the germline V gene, CDR1 is MRHNA and CDR2 is SNTAGT. Deletions cut 0 bases from V and 5 bases from J, with 16 bases between. This CDR3 contains 16 residues. The CDR3 sequence is CASSDSMGRSGYGYTF. The CDR3 DNA reads as TGTGCCAGCAGTGACTCGATGGGCCGCTCGGGGTATGGCTACACCTTC.

V gene TRBV25-1 combines with J gene TRBJ1-4, with 8 positions matching TRBD1. CDR1 is MGHDK and CDR2 is SYGVNS in the germline V gene. The CDR3 sequence is 15 residues long. V gave up 5 bases and J gave up 4 bases; unmatched junction bases: 6. CDR3 nucleotide sequence: TGTGCCAGCAGTTCGGCAGGGGGCTTTAATGAAAAACTGTTTTTT. This gives the protein CASSSAGGFNEKLFF.

The chain recombines TRBV27 with TRBJ1-2, with a weak D call TRBD1 (6 bases). Germline lookup yields CDR1 MNHEY and CDR2 SMNVEV (reference sequence). The CDR3 has 17 residues. The V end was cut by 3 bases, the J end by 3 bases, with 20 bases between. DNA for the CDR3: TGTGCCAGCAGTTTCCGTGTTCTTGGGGGGCCCGACTATGGCTACACCTTC. Translating gives CASSFRVLGGPDYGYTF.